One sample yielded the 21 T cell receptor beta chains listed below, sequenced in a study of OX40 agonist ivuxolimab in advanced cancers. Clones were read by immunoSEQ multiplex PCR, and TCRdb kept only the in-frame ones, dropping some. The table lists approximately 73,000 clones, about 89% of them singletons. The sequenced sample was CD4+ or CD8+ T cells sorted from blood, obtained in a trial of the OX40 agonist ivuxolimab. Receptors were obtained from an adult with an advanced solid tumor such as melanoma, head and neck, liver or kidney cancer.

The chain links TRBV15 to TRBJ2-1; D not resolved. The germline V gene has CDR1 LNHNV and CDR2 YYDKDF (reference sequence). The CDR3 totals 17 residues. Trimming left V 0 bases short and J 2 bases short, with 14 bases between. In DNA, the CDR3 is TGTGCCACCAGCAGAGATACTGTCCCCAGACCCTACAATGAGCAGTTCTTC. As protein: CATSRDTVPRPYNEQFF. The full variable domain, with the rest looked up from reference TRBV15 and TRBJ2-1, is DAMVIQNPRYQVTQFGKPVTLSCSQTLNHNVMYWYQQKSSQAPKLLFHYYDKDFNNEADTPDNFQSRRPNTSFCFLDIRSPGLGDTAMYLCATSRDTVPRPYNEQFFGPGTRLTVL.

As DNA, the CDR3 is TGTGCCAGCAGATTCTTGGAGGGAGCCTACTCCTACAATGAGCAGTTCTTC. Translation gives CASRFLEGAYSYNEQFF. V gene TRBV28 combines with J gene TRBJ2-1; TRBD2 might be the D (6 bases). Germline lookup yields CDR1 MDHEN and CDR2 SYDVKM. The CDR3 extends over 17 amino acids. V gave up 6 bases and J gave up 0 bases, with 18 bases separating them.

A single count supports this clone. The V call is TRBV25-1, the J call TRBJ2-5; D uncertain. The J call may be in error: the DNA end matches TRBJ2-7 better. The CDR3 runs to 13 residues. Germline values: CDR1 MGHDK, CDR2 SYGVNS. CDR3 sequence (DNA): TGTGCCAGCAGTGGACGACGACTCTACGAGCAGTACTTC. Protein product: CASSGRRLYEQYF.

The rearrangement links TRBV5-1 to TRBJ1-1; no definite D call. The CDR3 has 14 amino acids. V lost 0 bases and J lost 3, with 9 bases in between. Germline V lookup: CDR1 SGHRS, CDR2 YFSETQ. The CDR3 loop reads CASSLDGRDTEAFF. In DNA form, the CDR3 reads TGCGCCAGCAGCTTGGATGGACGTGACACTGAAGCTTTCTTT.

This clone has only a few counts. The V and J genes are TRBV5-1 and TRBJ1-5; D uncertain. This CDR3 has 13 residues. V gave up 0 bases and J gave up 0 bases, with 1 base separating them. From germline, CDR1 is SGHRS and CDR2 YFSETQ. CDR3 in amino acids: CASSLDSNQPQHF. The CDR3 coding sequence is TGCGCCAGCAGCTTGGATAGCAATCAGCCCCAGCATTTT.

The rearrangement links TRBV9 to TRBJ2-1; D is perhaps TRBD2 (6 bases). In germline, CDR1 is SGDLS, CDR2 YYNGEE. V gave up 3 bases and J gave up 3 bases, with 16 bases separating them. The CDR3 is 16 amino acids. CDR3 nucleotides: TGTGCCAGCAGCGCCGATGCCGGGACTGGCTACAATGAGCAGTTCTTC. As protein: CASSADAGTGYNEQFF.

This chain links TRBV5-6 with TRBJ1-5; D call uncertain. Germline values: CDR1 SGHDT, CDR2 YYEEEE. The CDR3 totals 15 residues. V was shortened by 3 bases and J by 3 bases, with 13 bases between the two germline ends. CDR3 region: CASSSVQRANQPQHF. For the CDR3, the DNA is TGTGCCAGCAGCTCCGTACAGAGGGCCAATCAGCCCCAGCATTTT.

V gene TRBV7-9 combines with J gene TRBJ2-5; 11 nucleotides line up with TRBD2. This CDR3 comprises 16 residues. CDR1 is SEHNR and CDR2 is FQNEAQ in the germline V gene (reference sequence). V lost 1 base and J lost 4; bases outside the gene matches: 5. In DNA form, the CDR3 reads TGTGCCAGCAGCTTAGTGGGCACTAGCGGGAGAGAGACCCAGTACTTC. Its translation: CASSLVGTSGRETQYF.

The chain employs TRBV6-4 and TRBJ1-2; D ambiguous. The ends were cut back, 0 bases at V and 4 bases at J, with 12 bases in the middle. CDR1 is MRHNA and CDR2 is SNTAGT in the germline V gene. CDR3 length equals 15 residues. The CDR3 protein is CASSDSTRRLYGYTF. The CDR3 DNA is TGTGCCAGCAGTGACTCGACACGGAGACTCTATGGCTACACCTTC.

V usage is TRBV6-1 and J usage is TRBJ1-1; the match to TRBD1 covers 7 bases. There are 14 residues in the CDR3. After removal of 7 bases from V and 6 bases from J, the junction contained 11 bases not matched to a gene. Germline V gene lookup returns CDR1 MNHNS and CDR2 SASEGT. CDR3 DNA: TGTGCCAGCACCATCGTAGACAGGGACGCTGAAGCTTTCTTT. Residues: CASTIVDRDAEAFF.

This clone has only one observation. This chain uses TRBV9 with TRBJ1-6; a weak D match, TRBD1 (6 bases). This CDR3 spans 15 amino acids. Germline loops: CDR1 SGDLS, CDR2 YYNGEE. The ends were cut back, 3 bases at V and 6 bases at J, with 13 bases in the middle. CDR3 nucleotides: TGTGCCAGCAGCGCTTTCCCGGACAGTAATTCACCCCTCCACTTT. Protein product: CASSAFPDSNSPLHF.

In its sample, this clone was seen a few times. V usage is TRBV4-1 and J usage is TRBJ1-2; 9 nucleotides align to TRBD1. This CDR3 has 15 residues. CDR1 and CDR2 (germline): MGHRA, YSYEKL. The trim removed 3 bases at V and 3 bases at J, leaving 5 bases unmatched. The CDR3 is CASSQAGQGYYGYTF. The CDR3 DNA reads as TGCGCCAGCAGCCAGGCGGGACAGGGATACTATGGCTACACCTTC.

This rearrangement joins TRBV4-1 to TRBJ2-5, with D perhaps TRBD2 (5 bases). Trimming left V 4 bases short and J 2 bases short, with 11 bases between. CDR3 length: 14 residues. CDR1 MGHRA and CDR2 YSYEKL come from the germline V gene. The CDR3, as DNA: TGCGCCAGCAGCCGATATACGGGGCAAGAGACCCAGTACTTC. It is translated as CASSRYTGQETQYF.

The V and J genes are TRBV7-3 and TRBJ2-7, with 7 nucleotides matching TRBD1. This CDR3 is 15 amino acids long. Germline values: CDR1 SGHTA, CDR2 FQGTGA. The ends lost 0 bases at V and 0 bases at J; junction bases unmatched: 2. Here the CDR3 reads CASSLTQGPSYEQYF. The CDR3 DNA reads as TGTGCCAGCAGCTTAACACAGGGGCCCTCCTACGAGCAGTACTTC.

The chain couples TRBV7-9 to TRBJ2-1; D ambiguous. Germline CDR1 and CDR2: SEHNR and FQNEAQ (reference sequence). Trimming stripped 5 bases from V and 6 bases from J, with 17 bases between. The length of the CDR3 is 15 residues. The DNA for the CDR3 is TGTGCCAGCAGCCTCCACGTCAGATCCGGCAATGAGCAGTTCTTC. This gives the protein CASSLHVRSGNEQFF.

As regards this clone: Its ends do not fully match the called genes, so a read error is possible. The chain uses TRBV10-3 and TRBJ2-7; unclear D gene. Germline V gene data show CDR1 as ENHRY and CDR2 as SYGVKD. This CDR3 contains 13 residues. DNA of the CDR3: TGTGCCAGCAGTTACTCGACCGGCTACGAGCAGTACTTC. Its protein product is CASSYSTGYEQYF.

This chain links TRBV30 with TRBJ2-2; D unclear. Trimming pared 7 bases from V and 5 bases from J, leaving 11 bases between. This CDR3 comprises 12 residues. Germline V gives CDR1 GTSNPN, CDR2 SVGIG (reference sequence). The CDR3 coding sequence is TGTGCCTCAGGTTTTTTGACCGGGGAGCTGTTTTTT. It is translated as CASGFLTGELFF.

The J gene is TRBJ1-3, the V gene TRBV5-8, with unresolved D. The CDR3 runs 13 residues. Germline V gene lookup returns CDR1 SGHTS and CDR2 YDEGEE. The V end was cut by 4 bases, the J end by 2 bases, with 7 bases between. Written as DNA, the CDR3 is TGTGCCAGCAGCCTTCGGACTGGAAACACCATATATTTT. It encodes CASSLRTGNTIYF.

The chain recombines TRBV7-3 with TRBJ1-2, with 7 bases fitting TRBD1. In germline, CDR1 is SGHTA, CDR2 FQGTGA. The junction had 7 bases not matched to a gene; V was cut back by 5 bases and J by 1 base. The CDR3 runs 15 residues. CDR3 DNA: TGTGCCAGCAGCCAGGGACAGTATGTTAACTATGGCTACACCTTC. Translating it yields CASSQGQYVNYGYTF.

The V gene is TRBV27, the J gene TRBJ2-7, with 9 nucleotides matching TRBD1. The germline V gene has CDR1 MNHEY and CDR2 SMNVEV (reference sequence). V lost 5 bases and J lost 2; bases outside the gene matches: 4. This CDR3 has 14 amino acids. The CDR3 loop reads CASSPGQGPYEQYF. The CDR3 DNA sequence: TGTGCCAGCAGTCCGGGACAGGGCCCCTACGAGCAGTACTTC.

The rearrangement links TRBV5-1 to TRBJ2-1, with 8 positions matching TRBD2. The CDR3 has 14 residues. Germline V lookup: CDR1 SGHRS, CDR2 YFSETQ. After removal of 0 bases from V and 9 bases from J, the junction contained 5 bases not matched to a gene. The CDR3 loop reads CASSLGSGRGEQFF. CDR3 bases: TGCGCCAGCAGCTTGGGCAGCGGGAGAGGTGAGCAGTTCTTC. The full variable domain, completed using reference TRBV5-1 and TRBJ2-1, is KAGVTQTPRYLIKTRGQQVTLSCSPISGHRSVSWYQQTPGQGLQFLFEYFSETQRNKGNFPGRFSGRQFSNSRSEMNVSTLELGDSALYLCASSLGSGRGEQFFGPGTRLTVL.